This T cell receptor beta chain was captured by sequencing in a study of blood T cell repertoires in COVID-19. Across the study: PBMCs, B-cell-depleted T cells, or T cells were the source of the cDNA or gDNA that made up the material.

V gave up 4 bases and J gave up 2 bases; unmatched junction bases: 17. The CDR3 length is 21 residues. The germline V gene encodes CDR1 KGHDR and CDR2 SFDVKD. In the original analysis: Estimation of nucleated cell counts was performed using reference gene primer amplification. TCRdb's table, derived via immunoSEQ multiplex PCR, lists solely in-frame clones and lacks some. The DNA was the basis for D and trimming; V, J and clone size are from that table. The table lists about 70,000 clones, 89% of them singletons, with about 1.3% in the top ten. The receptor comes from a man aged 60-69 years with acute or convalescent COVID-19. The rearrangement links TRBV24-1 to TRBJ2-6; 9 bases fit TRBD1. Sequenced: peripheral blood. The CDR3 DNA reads TGTGCCACCAGTGACTCCACCCCGGGACAGGGAGTTCCTGCTGGGGCCAACGTCCTGACTTTC. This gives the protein CATSDSTPGQGVPAGANVLTF.